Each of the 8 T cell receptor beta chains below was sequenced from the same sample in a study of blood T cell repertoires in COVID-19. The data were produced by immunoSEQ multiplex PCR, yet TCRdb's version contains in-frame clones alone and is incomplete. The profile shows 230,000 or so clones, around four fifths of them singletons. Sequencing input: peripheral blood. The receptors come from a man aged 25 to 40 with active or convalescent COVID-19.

The CDR3 spells CASSYYRGNTEAFF. The CDR3 DNA reads as TGTGCCAGCAGCTATTACAGGGGCAACACTGAAGCTTTCTTT. The chain combines TRBV7-9 with TRBJ1-1, with TRBD1 matching over 7 bases. After removal of 4 bases from V and 2 bases from J, the junction contained 4 bases not matched to a gene. Germline CDR1 and CDR2: SEHNR and FQNEAQ (reference sequence). The CDR3 is 14 residues long. The full variable domain, in which reference TRBV7-9 and TRBJ1-1 provide the parts outside the CDR3, is DTGVSQNPRHKITKRGQNVTFRCDPISEHNRLYWYRQTLGQGPEFLTYFQNEAQLEKSRLLSDRFSAERPKGSFSTLEIQRTEQGDSAMYLCASSYYRGNTEAFFGQGTRLTVV.

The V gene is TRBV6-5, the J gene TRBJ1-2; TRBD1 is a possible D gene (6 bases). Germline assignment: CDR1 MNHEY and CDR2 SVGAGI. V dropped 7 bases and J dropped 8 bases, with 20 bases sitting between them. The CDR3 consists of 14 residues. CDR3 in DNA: TGTGCCAGCACCCTGGAGGGGGGGGGTAGCGGCTACACCTTC. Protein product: CASTLEGGGSGYTF.

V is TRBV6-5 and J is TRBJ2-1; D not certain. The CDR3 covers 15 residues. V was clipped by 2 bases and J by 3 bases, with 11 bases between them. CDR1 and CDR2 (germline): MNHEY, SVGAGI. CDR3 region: CASSYRSRNYNEQFF. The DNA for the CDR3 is TGTGCCAGCAGTTACCGGAGCAGAAACTACAATGAGCAGTTCTTC.

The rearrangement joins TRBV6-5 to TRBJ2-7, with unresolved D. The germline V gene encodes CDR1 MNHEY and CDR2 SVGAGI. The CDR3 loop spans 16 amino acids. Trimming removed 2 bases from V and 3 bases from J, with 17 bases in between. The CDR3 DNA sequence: TGTGCCAGCAGTTACCAGTTGACTTCCCTTTTCTACGAGCAGTACTTC. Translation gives CASSYQLTSLFYEQYF.

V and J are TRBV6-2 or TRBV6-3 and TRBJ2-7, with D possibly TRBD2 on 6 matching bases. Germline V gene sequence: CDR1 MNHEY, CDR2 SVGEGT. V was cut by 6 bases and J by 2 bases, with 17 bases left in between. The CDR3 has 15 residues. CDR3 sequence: CASSHPREATYEQYF. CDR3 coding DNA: TGTGCCAGCAGCCACCCCAGGGAGGCTACCTACGAGCAGTACTTC.

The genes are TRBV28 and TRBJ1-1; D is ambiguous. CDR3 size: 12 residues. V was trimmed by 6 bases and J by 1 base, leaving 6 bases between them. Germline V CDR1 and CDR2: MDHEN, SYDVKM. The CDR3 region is CASRQANTEAFF. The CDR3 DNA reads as TGTGCCAGCAGGCAGGCGAACACTGAAGCTTTCTTT.

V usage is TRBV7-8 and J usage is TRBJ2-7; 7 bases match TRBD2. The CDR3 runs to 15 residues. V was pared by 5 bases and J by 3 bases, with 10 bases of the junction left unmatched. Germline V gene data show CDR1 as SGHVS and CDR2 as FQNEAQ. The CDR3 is CASSATGTTRYEQYF. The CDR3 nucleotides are TGTGCCAGCAGCGCAACCGGGACTACCCGCTACGAGCAGTACTTC.

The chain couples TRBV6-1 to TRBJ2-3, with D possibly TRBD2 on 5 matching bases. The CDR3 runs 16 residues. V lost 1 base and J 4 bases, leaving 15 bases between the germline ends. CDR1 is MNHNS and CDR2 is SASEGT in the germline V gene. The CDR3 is CASSEGVNRAADTQYF. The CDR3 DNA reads TGTGCCAGCAGTGAAGGGGTGAACAGAGCGGCAGATACGCAGTATTTT.